These 5 T cell receptor beta chains were sequenced from one sample in a study of blood T cells in healthy people across ages. Together with a sample-barcoded 5' primer, a J-beta primer mix was included in a second PCR lasting about 6 to 11 cycles. TCRdb reprocessed the 5' RACE reads via MiXCR and lists one record per CDR3 protein. Here the sample spans approximately 600,000 distinct CDR3 sequences, approximately 50% being singletons. Specimen: blood. These receptors were taken from a man aged 55 to 70 in good health.

This clonotype was observed a handful of times. The chain recombines TRBV6-1 with TRBJ1-4; the D is unclear. This CDR3 contains 14 residues. CDR1 is MNHNS and CDR2 is SASEGT in the germline V gene. Trimming took off 5 bases at V and 2 bases at J, with 9 bases between the two ends. The DNA of the CDR3 is TGTGCCAGCAGTCCAGGACTGACTAATGAAAAACTGTTTTTT. This sequence encodes CASSPGLTNEKLFF.

Turning to this clonotype: At one of its ends the junction is not consistent with the germline gene, which may arise from a read error. The V call is TRBV20-1, the J call TRBJ2-5; possible D gene TRBD1, 6 bases. Germline CDR1 DFQATT, CDR2 SNEGSKA (reference sequence). The CDR3 is 12 residues long. The DNA of the CDR3 is TGCAGGGCTATAAGAGGGGGAGAGACCCAGTACTTC. It encodes CRAIRGGETQYF.

V gene TRBV4-1 combines with J gene TRBJ2-5; 13 bases are shared with TRBD2. The ends lost 0 bases at V and 7 bases at J; junction bases unmatched: 8. CDR1 is MGHRA, CDR2 YSYEKL, per germline. This CDR3 is 17 amino acids long. The CDR3 reads CASSQELAGGPLGTQYF. The CDR3 DNA sequence: TGCGCCAGCAGCCAAGAACTAGCGGGGGGGCCCTTAGGGACCCAGTACTTC.

The gene calls are TRBV29-1 and TRBJ2-5; D is unclear. CDR3 size: 13 residues. The V gene's germline CDR1 is SQVTM and CDR2 ANQGSEA. With 6 bases removed from V and 0 bases from J, the gap between germline ends came to 11 bases. CDR3 residues: CSVDSQDQETQYF. Written as DNA, the CDR3 is TGCAGCGTAGATTCGCAAGACCAAGAGACCCAGTACTTC.

This rearrangement joins TRBV20-1 to TRBJ2-1; D may be TRBD1 or TRBD2 (5 bases each). CDR3 size: 13 residues. V was pared by 6 bases and J by 7 bases, with 16 bases between. Germline CDR1 reads DFQATT; CDR2 reads SNEGSKA (reference sequence). The CDR3 bases are TGCAGTGCGTCCCGAGGGGCTTGGAATGAGCAGTTCTTC. It translates to CSASRGAWNEQFF.